These 12 T cell receptor beta chains came from one sample sequenced in a study of T cell repertoires in cytomegalovirus infection (dated by TCRdb to about 2019). Sample treatment or condition, as interpreted from the label and publication: in vitro stimulation with specific CMV peptide epitopes to enrich CMV-specific T cells. The run used an Illumina HiSeq 1500. TCRdb applied fastp at Q25 and MiXCR to the public reads, then kept only in-frame beta chains. Each record represents a unique CDR3 protein, reported with the most common genes and DNA among its rows. Across this sample there are approximately 1,000,000 distinct CDR3 sequences, with approximately 31% seen only once. More than 12% of the sample lies in the top ten. Their specific antigens are unknown. Sequencing used cultured CD8+ T cells from PBMCs, obtained from culture after CMV antigen stimulation. Receptor source: a human donor in good health (CMV status not recorded). Some clones in this sample may be carry-over from other donors' samples.

This clonotype was detected ten times or more. This chain links TRBV10-3 with TRBJ2-1; 10 bases fit TRBD2. The CDR3 is 18 residues long. The germline CDR1 and CDR2 sequences are ENHRY and SYGVKD. The V and J ends lost 2 bases and 7 bases, in that order; junction bases with no gene match: 14. The CDR3 sequence: CAISEPLLGAGGLNEQFF. The CDR3, as DNA: TGTGCCATCAGTGAGCCCCTCTTAGGAGCGGGGGGGCTTAATGAGCAGTTCTTC.

This chain joins TRBV27 and TRBJ1-2; 10 bases align to TRBD1. Per the germline V gene, CDR1 is MNHEY and CDR2 is SMNVEV (reference sequence). The junction had 5 bases not matched to a gene; V was cut back by 2 bases and J by 5 bases. The CDR3 sequence is 15 residues long. In DNA, the CDR3 is TGTGCCAGCAGTTTAAGGGACAGGGGAGATTATGGCTACACCTTC. Protein sequence: CASSLRDRGDYGYTF.

This clonotype was detected many times. The genes are TRBV19 and TRBJ2-7, with TRBD2 identical over 11 bases. This CDR3 has 14 residues. Unmatched junction bases numbered 3, after V lost 5 bases and J lost 3 bases. CDR1 LNHDA and CDR2 SQIVND come from the germline V gene (reference sequence). CDR3 nucleotides: TGTGCCAGTAGTGCCGGACTAGCGGGCTACGAGCAGTACTTC. Its translation: CASSAGLAGYEQYF. The entire variable domain, with the rest obtained from reference TRBV19 and TRBJ2-7, is as follows: DGGITQSPKYLFRKEGQNVTLSCEQNLNHDAMYWYRQDPGQGLRLIYYSQIVNDFQKGDIAEGYSVSREKKESFPLTVTSAQKNPTAFYLCASSAGLAGYEQYFGPGTRLTVT.

The chain links TRBV13 to TRBJ2-4; perhaps TRBD1 as D (6 bases). The CDR3 is made up of 18 amino acids. Trimming left V 0 bases short and J 6 bases short, with 21 bases between. Germline V gene sequence: CDR1 PRHDT, CDR2 FYEKMQ (reference sequence). In nucleotides, the CDR3 is TGTGCCAGCAGCTTAGGCCACGTGGGGGCAGGAGGATCAAACATTCAGTACTTC. It yields the protein CASSLGHVGAGGSNIQYF.

V gene TRBV28 combines with J gene TRBJ1-6; D gene uncertain. CDR1 MDHEN and CDR2 SYDVKM come from the germline V gene. The CDR3 sequence is 14 residues long. Trimming cost V 5 bases and J 2 bases, with 7 bases left between them. The CDR3 nucleotides are TGTGCCAGCAGTGCCCTGACCTATAATTCACCCCTCCACTTT. This encodes CASSALTYNSPLHF. Filled out from reference TRBV28 and TRBJ1-6, the complete variable domain reads DVKVTQSSRYLVKRTGEKVFLECVQDMDHENMFWYRQDPGLGLRLIYFSYDVKMKEKGDIPEGYSVSREKKERFSLILESASTNQTSMYLCASSALTYNSPLHFGNGTRLTVT.

This clonotype has a handful of counts. The V gene is TRBV7-9, the J gene TRBJ1-1; 7 nucleotides agree with TRBD1. The CDR3 is made up of 15 amino acids. Germline values: CDR1 SEHNR, CDR2 FQNEAQ (reference sequence). V was pared by 5 bases and J by 3 bases, with 9 bases of the junction left unmatched. The DNA of the CDR3 is TGTGCCAGCAGCACAGACGAGCAGGGGGACACTGAAGCTTTCTTT. It yields the protein CASSTDEQGDTEAFF.

The chain carries TRBV29-1 and TRBJ2-2; D unclear. Germline assignment: CDR1 SQVTM and CDR2 ANQGSEA. V lost 7 bases and J 7 bases, leaving 10 bases between the germline ends. The CDR3 extends over 11 amino acids. The CDR3: CSAMTNGELFF. CDR3 nucleotide sequence: TGCAGCGCTATGACGAACGGGGAGCTGTTTTTT.

This clonotype was observed a handful of times. This chain connects TRBV7-6 to TRBJ1-3; D is uncertain. V was cut by 4 bases and J by 0 bases, with 22 bases left in between. CDR3 size: 19 residues. Germline V gene lookup returns CDR1 SGHVS and CDR2 FNYEAQ. The CDR3 bases are TGTGCCAGCAGCTCCCGCTGGAGGGAGACCTTAGACTCTGGAAACACCATATATTTT. The encoded protein is CASSSRWRETLDSGNTIYF.

The V gene is TRBV7-9, the J gene TRBJ2-6; D ambiguous. The CDR3 contains 12 residues. Germline lookup yields CDR1 SEHNR and CDR2 FQNEAQ (reference sequence). V shed 11 bases and J shed 0 bases, with 5 bases lying between them. The CDR3 reads CAASSGANVLTF. The CDR3 coding sequence is TGTGCCGCGAGCTCTGGGGCCAACGTCCTGACTTTC.

The rearrangement joins TRBV5-4 to TRBJ2-1; 9 nucleotides agree with TRBD2. The CDR3 sequence is 17 residues long. V shed 2 bases, J shed 0 bases, and the junction held 6 bases outside the gene matches. Germline V gene lookup returns CDR1 SGHNT and CDR2 YYREEE (reference sequence). The CDR3 here is CASSFLLAGSSYNEQFF. CDR3 bases: TGTGCCAGCAGCTTCCTTCTAGCGGGGAGCTCCTACAATGAGCAGTTCTTC.

This rearrangement joins TRBV4-1 to TRBJ1-6, with D unclear. The CDR3 has 16 residues. Looked up from germline, CDR1 is MGHRA and CDR2 is YSYEKL. V was clipped by 0 bases and J by 2 bases, with 8 bases between them. CDR3 protein: CASSQDQRAYNSPLHF. The CDR3 DNA reads TGCGCCAGCAGCCAAGATCAAAGAGCCTATAATTCACCCCTCCACTTT.

V is TRBV6-6 and J is TRBJ2-1, with 9 bases aligning to TRBD2. The J segment lost 6 bases and the V segment lost 6 bases, leaving 9 bases of the junction unmatched. Germline V gives CDR1 MNHNY, CDR2 SVGAGI (reference sequence). The CDR3 is 15 residues long. The DNA for the CDR3 is TGTGCCAGCAGCCACGGTAGCGGGGGCCTCAATGAGCAGTTCTTC. This translates into CASSHGSGGLNEQFF.